These 8 T cell receptor beta chains share one sample of origin, sequenced in a study of T-cell memory formation after mild COVID-19. TCRdb passed the 5' RACE reads through MiXCR, listing each CDR3 protein once. This sample carries about 110,000 distinct CDR3 sequences, roughly 19% of them seen once, and the ten largest clones take roughly 6%. The sample was PBMCs or a T cell subset sorted from them (not recorded which). These receptors all stem from a young man who had mild COVID-19 (a few samples of this study predate the infection). Cell type and time point are not known.

The V call is TRBV7-2, the J call TRBJ1-1; D gene ambiguous. Deletions cut 1 base from V and 11 bases from J, with 14 bases between. Germline lookup yields CDR1 SGHTA and CDR2 FQGNSA. The CDR3 is 13 amino acids. This CDR3 reads CASSLGSAVKAFF. Written as DNA, the CDR3 is TGTGCCAGCAGCTTAGGCTCGGCAGTGAAGGCTTTCTTT.

This clonotype was detected a few times. This chain uses TRBV10-3 with TRBJ2-5; D call uncertain. Trimming left V 5 bases short and J 5 bases short, with 12 bases between. CDR1 and CDR2 (germline): ENHRY, SYGVKD. CDR3 size: 13 residues. The CDR3 nucleotides read TGTGCCATCAGTCCCCGACCAGTCGAGACCCAGTACTTC. Its translation is CAISPRPVETQYF.

The V gene is TRBV20-1, the J gene TRBJ2-7, with D hard to call. V was cut by 0 bases and J by 6 bases, with 12 bases left in between. CDR3 length equals 13 residues. Germline CDR1 reads DFQATT; CDR2 reads SNEGSKA (reference sequence). The CDR3, as DNA: TGCAGTGCTAGAGATCGGATAGATGGCGAGCAGTACGTC. This translates into CSARDRIDGEQYV.

The V and J genes are TRBV6-2 or TRBV6-3 and TRBJ2-7; 8 bases match TRBD2. This CDR3 has 15 residues. The trim removed 6 bases at V and 3 bases at J, leaving 10 bases unmatched. From germline, CDR1 is MNHEY and CDR2 SVGEGT. CDR3 DNA sequence: TGTGCCAGCAGCCCGATAGGACTAGCTTACTACGAGCAGTACGTC. It translates to CASSPIGLAYYEQYV.

V and J are TRBV11-3 and TRBJ1-3, with a tentative D call TRBD1 (6 bases). Germline assignment: CDR1 SGHNT and CDR2 YENEEA. Trimming removed 8 bases at V and 4 bases at J, with 15 bases between. The CDR3 has 14 residues. The CDR3 protein is CASPLTGKGNTIYF. In nucleotides, the CDR3 is TGTGCCAGCCCACTCACAGGGAAAGGAAACACCATATATTTT.

CDR3 residues: CASSQVERETQYF. CDR3 in DNA: TGTGCCAGCAGCCAAGTAGAGCGAGAGACCCAGTACTTC. This sequence joins TRBV3-1 and TRBJ2-5; the D is unclear. The CDR3 has 13 residues. Germline V gene lookup returns CDR1 LGHDT and CDR2 YNNKEL (reference sequence). Trimming removed 1 base at V and 4 bases at J, with 7 bases between.

The table lists this clonotype with a few counts. The V call is TRBV2, the J call TRBJ2-5; no firm D call. The CDR3 covers 13 residues. The V gene lost 7 bases and the J gene lost 5 bases, with 14 bases spanning the gap. Germline V lookup: CDR1 SNHLY, CDR2 FYNNEI. The CDR3 nucleotides read TGTGCCAGCACCAGCAGGAGTCGTGAGACCCAGTACTTC. Protein: CASTSRSRETQYF.

This clonotype was counted a few times. The chain's CDR3 is CASSAGTGINTGELFF. Written as DNA, the CDR3 is TGCGCCAGCAGCGCGGGGACAGGAATAAACACCGGGGAGCTGTTTTTT. J is TRBJ2-2 and V is TRBV5-1, with TRBD1 identical over 8 bases. Germline V gene data show CDR1 as SGHRS and CDR2 as YFSETQ. CDR3 length equals 16 residues. V was clipped by 4 bases and J by 2 bases; unmatched bases: 7.